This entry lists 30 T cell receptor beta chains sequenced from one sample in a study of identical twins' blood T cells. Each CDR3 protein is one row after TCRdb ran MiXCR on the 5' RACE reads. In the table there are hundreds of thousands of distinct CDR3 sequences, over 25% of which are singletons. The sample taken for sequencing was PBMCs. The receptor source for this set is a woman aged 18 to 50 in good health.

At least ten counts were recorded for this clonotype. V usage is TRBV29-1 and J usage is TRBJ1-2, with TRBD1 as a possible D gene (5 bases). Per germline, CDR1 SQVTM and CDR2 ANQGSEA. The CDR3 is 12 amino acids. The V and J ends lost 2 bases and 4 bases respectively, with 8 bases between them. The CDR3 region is CSVEQGAYGYTF. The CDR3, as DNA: TGCAGCGTTGAACAGGGAGCCTATGGCTACACCTTC.

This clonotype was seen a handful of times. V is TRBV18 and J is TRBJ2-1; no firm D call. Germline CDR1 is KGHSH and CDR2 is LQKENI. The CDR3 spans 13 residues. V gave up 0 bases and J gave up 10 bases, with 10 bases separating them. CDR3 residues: CASSPPTLEEQFF. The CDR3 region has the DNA TGTGCCAGCTCACCACCGACTCTTGAGGAGCAGTTCTTC.

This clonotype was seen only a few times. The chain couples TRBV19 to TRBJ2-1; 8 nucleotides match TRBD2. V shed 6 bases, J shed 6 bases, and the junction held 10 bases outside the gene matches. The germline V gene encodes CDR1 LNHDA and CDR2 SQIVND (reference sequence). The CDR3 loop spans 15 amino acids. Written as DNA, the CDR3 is TGTGCCAGTAGGGAGTTTAGCGGGATGGGCAATGAGCAGTTCTTC. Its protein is CASREFSGMGNEQFF.

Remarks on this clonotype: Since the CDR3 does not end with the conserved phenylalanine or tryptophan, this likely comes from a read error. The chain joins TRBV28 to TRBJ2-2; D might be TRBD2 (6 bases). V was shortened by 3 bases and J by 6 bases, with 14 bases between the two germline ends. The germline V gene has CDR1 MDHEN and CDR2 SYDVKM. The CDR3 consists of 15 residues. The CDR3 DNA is TGTGCCAGCAGTTTTGGCGGGATTCGTTCCGGGGAGCTGTTTTAT. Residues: CASSFGGIRSGELFY.

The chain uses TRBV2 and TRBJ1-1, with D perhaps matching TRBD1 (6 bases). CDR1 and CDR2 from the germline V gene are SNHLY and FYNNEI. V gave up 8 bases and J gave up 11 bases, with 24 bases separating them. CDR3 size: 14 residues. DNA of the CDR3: TGTGCCAGCCCTGGGGGTCGGGGGCCGTATGAGGCTTTCTTT. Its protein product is CASPGGRGPYEAFF. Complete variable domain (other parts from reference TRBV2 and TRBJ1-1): EPEVTQTPSHQVTQMGQEVILRCVPISNHLYFYWYRQILGQKVEFLVSFYNNEISEKSEIFDDQFSVERPDGSNFTLKIRSTKLEDSAMYFCASPGGRGPYEAFFGQGTRLTVV.

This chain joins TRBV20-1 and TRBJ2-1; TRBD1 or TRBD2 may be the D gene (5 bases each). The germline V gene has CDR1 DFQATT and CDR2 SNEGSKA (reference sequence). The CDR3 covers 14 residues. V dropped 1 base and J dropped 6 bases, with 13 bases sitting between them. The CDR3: CSARGPAGGNEQFF. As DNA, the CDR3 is TGCAGTGCTAGAGGTCCAGCTGGGGGCAATGAGCAGTTCTTC.

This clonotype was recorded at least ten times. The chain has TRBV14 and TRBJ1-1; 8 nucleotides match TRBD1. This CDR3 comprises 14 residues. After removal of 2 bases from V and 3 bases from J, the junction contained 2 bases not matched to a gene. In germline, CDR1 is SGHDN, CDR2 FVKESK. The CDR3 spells CASSQQGAYTEAFF. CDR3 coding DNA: TGTGCCAGCAGCCAACAGGGGGCTTACACTGAAGCTTTCTTT. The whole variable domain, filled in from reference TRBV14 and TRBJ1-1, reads EAGVTQFPSHSVIEKGQTVTLRCDPISGHDNLYWYRRVMGKEIKFLLHFVKESKQDESGMPNNRFLAERTGGTYSTLKVQPAELEDSGVYFCASSQQGAYTEAFFGQGTRLTVV.

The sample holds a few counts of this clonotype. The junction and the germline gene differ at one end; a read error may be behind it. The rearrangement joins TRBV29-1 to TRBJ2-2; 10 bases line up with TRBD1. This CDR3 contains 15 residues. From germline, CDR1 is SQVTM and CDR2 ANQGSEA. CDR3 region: CSGKRGTGDTGEPFF. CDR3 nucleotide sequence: TGCAGCGGTAAACGCGGGACAGGGGACACCGGGGAGCCGTTTTTT.

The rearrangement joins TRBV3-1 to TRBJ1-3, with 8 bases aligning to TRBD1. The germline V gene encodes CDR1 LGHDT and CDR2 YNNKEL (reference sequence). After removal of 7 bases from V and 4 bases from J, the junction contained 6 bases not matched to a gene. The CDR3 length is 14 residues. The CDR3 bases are TGTGCCAGCACCGAGGGACAGGCCGGAAACACCATATATTTT. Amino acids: CASTEGQAGNTIYF. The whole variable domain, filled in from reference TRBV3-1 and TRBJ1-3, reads DTAVSQTPKYLVTQMGNDKSIKCEQNLGHDTMYWYKQDSKKFLKIMFSYNNKELIINETVPNRFSPKSPDKAHLNLHINSLELGDSAVYFCASTEGQAGNTIYFGEGSWLTVV.

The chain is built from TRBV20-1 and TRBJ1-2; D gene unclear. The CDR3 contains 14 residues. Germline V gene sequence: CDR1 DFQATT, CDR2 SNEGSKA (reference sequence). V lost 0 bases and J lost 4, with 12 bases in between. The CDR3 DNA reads TGCAGTGCTAGAGACTCTAATAATGGCTATGGCTACACCTTC. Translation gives CSARDSNNGYGYTF.

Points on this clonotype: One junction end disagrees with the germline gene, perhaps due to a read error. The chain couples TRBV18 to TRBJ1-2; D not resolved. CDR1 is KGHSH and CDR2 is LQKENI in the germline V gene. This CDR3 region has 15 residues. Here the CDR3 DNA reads TGTACCAGCTCACCCAGCTCGACGCCTAACTATGGCTACACCTTC. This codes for CTSSPSSTPNYGYTF.

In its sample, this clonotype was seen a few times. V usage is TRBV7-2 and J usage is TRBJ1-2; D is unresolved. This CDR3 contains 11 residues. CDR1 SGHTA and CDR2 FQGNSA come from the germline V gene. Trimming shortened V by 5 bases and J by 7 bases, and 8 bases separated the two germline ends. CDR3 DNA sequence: TGTGCCAGCAGCCCCACGGCTGGCTACACCTTC. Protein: CASSPTAGYTF.

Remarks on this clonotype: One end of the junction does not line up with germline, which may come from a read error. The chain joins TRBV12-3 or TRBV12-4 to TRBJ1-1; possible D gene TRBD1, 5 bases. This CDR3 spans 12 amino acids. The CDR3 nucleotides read TGTGCCAGAAGTTTCACAGGCACTGAAGCTTTCTTT. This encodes CARSFTGTEAFF.

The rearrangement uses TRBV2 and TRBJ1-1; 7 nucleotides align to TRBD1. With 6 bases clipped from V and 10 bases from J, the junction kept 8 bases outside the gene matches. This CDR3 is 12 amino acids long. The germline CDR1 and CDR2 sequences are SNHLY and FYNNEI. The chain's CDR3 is CASRPDREGAFF. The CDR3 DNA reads TGTGCCAGCAGACCCGACAGGGAGGGAGCTTTCTTT.

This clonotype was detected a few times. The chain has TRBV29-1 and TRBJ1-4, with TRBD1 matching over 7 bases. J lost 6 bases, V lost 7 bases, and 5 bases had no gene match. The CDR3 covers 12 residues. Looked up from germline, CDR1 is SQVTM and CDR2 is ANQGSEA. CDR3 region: CSGSGGDEKLFF. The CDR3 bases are TGCAGCGGCTCAGGGGGGGATGAAAAACTGTTTTTT. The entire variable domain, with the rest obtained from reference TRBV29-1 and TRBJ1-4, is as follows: SAVISQKPSRDICQRGTSLTIQCQVDSQVTMMFWYRQQPGQSLTLIATANQGSEATYESGFVIDKFPISRPNLTFSTLTVSNMSPEDSSIYLCSGSGGDEKLFFGSGTQLSVL.

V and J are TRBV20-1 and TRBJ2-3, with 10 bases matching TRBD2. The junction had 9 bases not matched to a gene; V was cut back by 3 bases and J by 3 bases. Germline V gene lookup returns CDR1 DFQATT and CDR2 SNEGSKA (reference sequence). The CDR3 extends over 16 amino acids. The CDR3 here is CSASQLLAGATDTQYF. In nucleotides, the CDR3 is TGCAGTGCTAGCCAGCTCCTAGCGGGGGCGACAGATACGCAGTATTTT.

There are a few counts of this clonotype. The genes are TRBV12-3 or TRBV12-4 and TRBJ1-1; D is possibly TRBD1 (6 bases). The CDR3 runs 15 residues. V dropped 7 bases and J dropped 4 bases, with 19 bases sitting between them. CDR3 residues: CASTPRGGLGTEAFF. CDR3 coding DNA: TGTGCCAGCACCCCTAGGGGGGGGCTGGGCACTGAAGCTTTCTTT.

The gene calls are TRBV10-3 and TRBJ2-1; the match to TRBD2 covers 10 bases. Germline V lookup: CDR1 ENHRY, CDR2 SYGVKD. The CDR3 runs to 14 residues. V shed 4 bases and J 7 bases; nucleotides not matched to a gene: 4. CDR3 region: CAISASGSRNEQFF. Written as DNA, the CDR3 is TGTGCCATCAGTGCTAGCGGGAGTCGTAATGAGCAGTTCTTC.

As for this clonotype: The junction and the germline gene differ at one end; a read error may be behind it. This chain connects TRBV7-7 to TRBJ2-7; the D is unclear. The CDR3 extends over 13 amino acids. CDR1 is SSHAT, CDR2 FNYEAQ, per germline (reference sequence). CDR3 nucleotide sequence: TGTGCTAGCAGCTTAGGACCGAGAGACGAGCAGTACTTC. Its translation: CASSLGPRDEQYF.

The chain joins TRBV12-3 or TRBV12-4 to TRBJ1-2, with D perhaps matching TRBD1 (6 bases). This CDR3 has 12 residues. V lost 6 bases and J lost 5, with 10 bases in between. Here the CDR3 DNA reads TGTGCCAGCAGACGACAGGAATATGGCTACACCTTC. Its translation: CASRRQEYGYTF.

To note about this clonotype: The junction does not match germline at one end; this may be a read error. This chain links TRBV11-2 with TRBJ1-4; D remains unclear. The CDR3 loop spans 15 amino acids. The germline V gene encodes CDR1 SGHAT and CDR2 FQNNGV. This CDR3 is CASSSQAQINEKRFF. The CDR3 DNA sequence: TGTGCCAGCAGCTCCCAGGCACAGATTAATGAAAAACGGTTTTTT.

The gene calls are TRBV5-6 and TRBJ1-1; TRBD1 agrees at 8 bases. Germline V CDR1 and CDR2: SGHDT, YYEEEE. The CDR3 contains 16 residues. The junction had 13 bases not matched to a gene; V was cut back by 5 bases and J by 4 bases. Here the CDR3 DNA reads TGTGCCAGCAGTTTTGGTCGCAGGGGGCAGGTCACTGAAGCTTTCTTT. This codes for CASSFGRRGQVTEAFF.

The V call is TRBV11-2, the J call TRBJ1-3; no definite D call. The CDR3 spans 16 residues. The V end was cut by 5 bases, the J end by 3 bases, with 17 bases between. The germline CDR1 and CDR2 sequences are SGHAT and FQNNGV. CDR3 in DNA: TGTGCCAGCAGCAGAAAACTCGCGCGGGATGGAAACACCATATATTTT. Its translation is CASSRKLARDGNTIYF.

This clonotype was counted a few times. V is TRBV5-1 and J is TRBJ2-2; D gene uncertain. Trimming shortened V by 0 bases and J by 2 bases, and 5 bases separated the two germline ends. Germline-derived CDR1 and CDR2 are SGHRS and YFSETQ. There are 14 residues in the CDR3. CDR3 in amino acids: CASSLEDNTGELFF. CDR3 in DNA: TGCGCCAGCAGCTTGGAGGATAACACCGGGGAGCTGTTTTTT.

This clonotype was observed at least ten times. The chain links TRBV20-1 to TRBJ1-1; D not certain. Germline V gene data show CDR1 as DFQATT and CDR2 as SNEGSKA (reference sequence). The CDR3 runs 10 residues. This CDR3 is CCRLGTEAFF. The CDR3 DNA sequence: TGCTGTCGTTTGGGGACTGAAGCTTTCTTT.

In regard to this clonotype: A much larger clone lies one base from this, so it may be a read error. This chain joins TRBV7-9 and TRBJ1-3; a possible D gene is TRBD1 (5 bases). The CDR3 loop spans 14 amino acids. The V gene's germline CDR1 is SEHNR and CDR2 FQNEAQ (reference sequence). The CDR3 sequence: CAGSARGGGNTIYF. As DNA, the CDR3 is TGTGCCGGCAGCGCAAGGGGTGGGGGAAACACCATATATTTT.

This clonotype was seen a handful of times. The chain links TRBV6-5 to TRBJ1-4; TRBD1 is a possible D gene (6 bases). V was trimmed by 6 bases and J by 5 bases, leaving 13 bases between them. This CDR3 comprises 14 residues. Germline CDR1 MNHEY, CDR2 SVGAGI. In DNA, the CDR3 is TGTGCCAGCAGCCCGGGACACCGGAATGAAAAACTGTTTTTT. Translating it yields CASSPGHRNEKLFF.

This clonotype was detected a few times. CDR3 in amino acids: CSASWREPYEQYF. CDR3 DNA sequence: TGCAGTGCTAGCTGGCGGGAGCCTTACGAGCAGTACTTC. The genes are TRBV20-1 and TRBJ2-7; 7 bases are shared with TRBD2. The CDR3 length is 13 residues. V lost 3 bases and J lost 4; bases outside the gene matches: 6. From germline, CDR1 is DFQATT and CDR2 SNEGSKA (reference sequence).

Here the CDR3 reads CASRMGTDTQYF. The CDR3 bases are TGTGCCAGCAGGATGGGGACAGATACGCAGTATTTT. The chain uses TRBV12-3 or TRBV12-4 and TRBJ2-3; no clear D gene. Trimming left V 6 bases short and J 3 bases short, with 7 bases between. CDR3 length: 12 amino acids.

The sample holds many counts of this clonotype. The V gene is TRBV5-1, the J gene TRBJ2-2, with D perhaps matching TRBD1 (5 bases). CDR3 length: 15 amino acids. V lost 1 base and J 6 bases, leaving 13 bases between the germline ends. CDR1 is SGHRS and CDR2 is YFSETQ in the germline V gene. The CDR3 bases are TGCGCCAGCAGCTTGCCCCCAGGGATTTCCGGGGAGCTGTTTTTT. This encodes CASSLPPGISGELFF.